This is a list of T cell receptor beta chains from one sample in a study of cytomegalovirus exposure and HLA in healthy donors. Clones were read by immunoSEQ multiplex PCR, and TCRdb kept only the in-frame ones, dropping some. The sample consists of some 190,000 clones, about four fifths of them appearing once. Sequenced material: PBMCs. The receptors were sampled from a woman in her 30s in good health and CMV-seronegative. CDR3s include the opening cysteine and the closing phenylalanine or tryptophan. Each record gives: J gene, clone size, V gene, D gene, CDR3 protein, CDR3 DNA. The D gene is left open where the match is weak. Only some rows state a clone size, as once, few, many or a class for expanded clones.

j_gene: TRBJ1-6
abundance: .
v_gene: TRBV6-5
d_gene: .
CDR3aa: CASSYSGQGNSPLHF
CDR3nt: TGTGCCAGCAGTTACTCGGGGCAGGGAAATTCACCCCTCCACTTT

j_gene: TRBJ2-3
abundance: .
v_gene: TRBV27
d_gene: .
CDR3aa: CASSPRAGYTDTQYF
CDR3nt: TGTGCCAGCAGCCCCCGAGCAGGGTACACAGATACGCAGTATTTT

j_gene: TRBJ1-1
abundance: .
v_gene: TRBV5-1
d_gene: .
CDR3aa: CASSLELGGNTEAFF
CDR3nt: TGCGCCAGCAGCTTGGAACTCGGGGGGAACACTGAAGCTTTCTTT

j_gene: TRBJ1-1
abundance: .
v_gene: TRBV23-1
d_gene: .
CDR3aa: CASSRGRGTEAFF
CDR3nt: TGCGCCAGCAGTCGGGGCAGGGGCACTGAAGCTTTCTTT

j_gene: TRBJ2-7
abundance: .
v_gene: TRBV18
d_gene: .
CDR3aa: CASRQGLVEEQYF
CDR3nt: TGTGCCAGCAGACAGGGACTTGTGGAGGAGCAGTACTTC

j_gene: TRBJ2-5
abundance: few
v_gene: TRBV19
d_gene: .
CDR3aa: CASRSLRGDGETQYF
CDR3nt: TGTGCCAGTAGGAGCCTCAGGGGGGATGGAGAGACCCAGTACTTC

j_gene: TRBJ1-1
abundance: .
v_gene: TRBV5-8
d_gene: .
CDR3aa: CASSFRGGYTEAFF
CDR3nt: TGTGCCAGCAGCTTTCGGGGGGGGTACACTGAAGCTTTCTTT

j_gene: TRBJ2-5
abundance: .
v_gene: TRBV6-1
d_gene: .
CDR3aa: CASSADSTYQETQYF
CDR3nt: TGTGCCAGCAGTGCTGACAGTACCTATCAAGAGACCCAGTACTTC

j_gene: TRBJ2-5
abundance: .
v_gene: TRBV5-1
d_gene: .
CDR3aa: CASSPPGVKETQYF
CDR3nt: TGCGCCAGCAGCCCGCCCGGGGTGAAAGAGACCCAGTACTTC

j_gene: TRBJ1-3
abundance: .
v_gene: TRBV30
d_gene: .
CDR3aa: CAWSAPHEDAAIYF
CDR3nt: TGTGCCTGGAGTGCCCCGCATGAGGATGCTGCCATATATTTT

j_gene: TRBJ1-2
abundance: .
v_gene: TRBV7-2
d_gene: .
CDR3aa: CASSPDRNYGYTF
CDR3nt: TGTGCCAGCAGCCCAGACAGGAACTATGGCTACACCTTC

j_gene: TRBJ1-4
abundance: .
v_gene: TRBV27
d_gene: TRBD1
CDR3aa: CANSPGQTEGANEKLFF
CDR3nt: TGTGCCAACTCGCCGGGACAGACCGAAGGTGCTAATGAAAAACTGTTTTTT

j_gene: TRBJ2-2
abundance: .
v_gene: TRBV5-1
d_gene: .
CDR3aa: CASSFQGGTGELFF
CDR3nt: TGCGCCAGCAGCTTTCAGGGTGGCACCGGGGAGCTGTTTTTT

j_gene: TRBJ1-2
abundance: .
v_gene: TRBV6-6
d_gene: .
CDR3aa: CASSYSVEGYGYTF
CDR3nt: TGTGCCAGCAGTTACTCGGTGGAGGGCTATGGCTACACCTTC

j_gene: TRBJ2-7
abundance: .
v_gene: TRBV2
d_gene: TRBD2
CDR3aa: CASSVDSGGAYEQYF
CDR3nt: TGTGCCAGCAGTGTGGATAGCGGGGGGGCCTACGAGCAGTACTTC

j_gene: TRBJ1-2
abundance: .
v_gene: TRBV13
d_gene: .
CDR3aa: CASSLGTNGYTF
CDR3nt: TGTGCCAGCAGCTTAGGGACAAACGGCTACACCTTC

j_gene: TRBJ1-1
abundance: once
v_gene: TRBV7-9
d_gene: .
CDR3aa: CASSFGDRLNTEAFF
CDR3nt: TGTGCCAGCAGCTTCGGAGACAGATTGAACACTGAAGCTTTCTTT

j_gene: TRBJ1-1
abundance: .
v_gene: TRBV5-1
d_gene: TRBD1
CDR3aa: CASSWQGADTEAFF
CDR3nt: TGCGCCAGCAGCTGGCAGGGGGCTGACACTGAAGCTTTCTTT

j_gene: TRBJ2-7
abundance: .
v_gene: TRBV7-2
d_gene: TRBD2
CDR3aa: CASSLTSGAYEQYF
CDR3nt: TGTGCCAGCAGCTTAACTAGCGGAGCCTACGAGCAGTACTTC

j_gene: TRBJ2-3
abundance: .
v_gene: TRBV5-4
d_gene: TRBD2
CDR3aa: CASSWEGLAPDTQYF
CDR3nt: TGTGCCAGCAGCTGGGAGGGGTTAGCGCCAGATACGCAGTATTTT

j_gene: TRBJ1-2
abundance: .
v_gene: TRBV19
d_gene: .
CDR3aa: CASSKGTAGYNYGYTF
CDR3nt: TGTGCCAGTAGTAAAGGGACTGCCGGCTACAACTATGGCTACACCTTC

j_gene: TRBJ1-4
abundance: .
v_gene: TRBV5-1
d_gene: .
CDR3aa: CASSPGSHNEKLFF
CDR3nt: TGCGCCAGCAGCCCCGGGAGTCACAATGAAAAACTGTTTTTT

j_gene: TRBJ2-3
abundance: .
v_gene: TRBV10-3
d_gene: TRBD2
CDR3aa: CAISDEGLAGSYTDTQYF
CDR3nt: TGTGCCATCAGTGACGAGGGACTAGCGGGGTCCTACACAGATACGCAGTATTTT

j_gene: TRBJ1-1
abundance: .
v_gene: TRBV10-3
d_gene: .
CDR3aa: CAIRQGLNTEAFF
CDR3nt: TGTGCCATCAGGCAGGGGCTGAACACTGAAGCTTTCTTT

j_gene: TRBJ2-1
abundance: .
v_gene: TRBV5-1
d_gene: TRBD1
CDR3aa: CASGTGLAYNEQFF
CDR3nt: TGCGCCAGCGGGACAGGATTAGCCTACAATGAGCAGTTCTTC

j_gene: TRBJ2-3
abundance: .
v_gene: TRBV29-1
d_gene: TRBD1
CDR3aa: CSGALQGFTDTQYF
CDR3nt: TGCAGCGGGGCCTTACAGGGGTTCACAGATACGCAGTATTTT

j_gene: TRBJ1-4
abundance: .
v_gene: TRBV5-1
d_gene: TRBD1
CDR3aa: CASSLEPGQANEKLFF
CDR3nt: TGCGCCAGCAGCTTGGAACCGGGACAGGCTAATGAAAAACTGTTTTTT

j_gene: TRBJ2-1
abundance: .
v_gene: TRBV10-3
d_gene: TRBD2
CDR3aa: CAISDLAGGPDEQFF
CDR3nt: TGTGCCATCAGTGATCTAGCGGGGGGGCCAGATGAGCAGTTCTTC

j_gene: TRBJ1-1
abundance: .
v_gene: TRBV7-8
d_gene: .
CDR3aa: CASSLDPTGSTEAFF
CDR3nt: TGTGCCAGCAGCTTAGACCCCACAGGGAGCACTGAAGCTTTCTTT

j_gene: TRBJ1-1
abundance: .
v_gene: TRBV6-1
d_gene: TRBD1
CDR3aa: CASSETGANTEAFF
CDR3nt: TGTGCCAGCAGTGAAACAGGGGCGAACACTGAAGCTTTCTTT

j_gene: TRBJ1-4
abundance: .
v_gene: TRBV14
d_gene: TRBD1
CDR3aa: CASSPDRVQGLEKLFF
CDR3nt: TGTGCCAGCAGCCCGGACAGGGTACAGGGACTCGAAAAACTGTTTTTT

j_gene: TRBJ2-7
abundance: once
v_gene: TRBV5-6
d_gene: TRBD1
CDR3aa: CASSLKRQGSYEQYF
CDR3nt: TGTGCCAGCAGCTTGAAGAGACAGGGGTCGTACGAGCAGTACTTC

j_gene: TRBJ1-2
abundance: .
v_gene: TRBV6-1
d_gene: .
CDR3aa: CASSALGAPYGYTF
CDR3nt: TGTGCCAGCAGTGCGTTAGGGGCCCCTTATGGCTACACCTTC